Listed here are 13 T cell receptor beta chains from one sample, sequenced in a study of CD8+ T cells in alopecia areata. As the sequencing template, cDNA was produced by extracting RNA and reverse transcribing it. Assay: immunoSEQ multiplex PCR; the TCRdb copy retains only in-frame clones and omits some. This table holds some 150,000 clones, less than 65% found once. The specimen comprised CD8+ T cells sorted from blood, sampled at week 0. All receptors derive from a human donor with alopecia areata.

The rearrangement uses TRBV30 and TRBJ1-1; weak D call: TRBD1 (5 bases). The germline gives CDR1 GTSNPN, CDR2 SVGIG (reference sequence). The CDR3 length is 13 residues. Trimming took 3 bases from V and 1 from J, leaving 9 bases between them. The CDR3 DNA reads TGTGCCTGGAGGGCTACAGGGAACACTGAAGCTTTCTTT. Translation: CAWRATGNTEAFF.

This clone was counted between two and nine times. The chain is built from TRBV30 and TRBJ1-2; no clear D. CDR1 GTSNPN and CDR2 SVGIG come from the germline V gene (reference sequence). The V end was cut by 5 bases, the J end by 6 bases, with 10 bases between. The CDR3 has 11 amino acids. The CDR3 DNA follows: TGTGCCTGGTATACCCGAAATGGCTACACCTTC. Encoded protein: CAWYTRNGYTF.

The gene calls are TRBV10-3 and TRBJ2-3; D might be TRBD1 (6 bases). The CDR3 is made up of 15 amino acids. Looked up from germline, CDR1 is ENHRY and CDR2 is SYGVKD. V gave up 6 bases and J gave up 0 bases, with 13 bases separating them. The CDR3 bases are TGTGCCATCAGCCAGGACAGACCTAGCACAGATACGCAGTATTTT. Amino acids: CAISQDRPSTDTQYF.

This clone turned up a few times. The chain links TRBV29-1 to TRBJ1-2; the D gene is possibly TRBD1 (5 bases). Germline values: CDR1 SQVTM, CDR2 ANQGSEA. The CDR3 totals 15 residues. V lost 0 bases, J lost 4 bases, and 15 bases lay in between. The CDR3 loop is CSVEDRRELIYGYTF. The CDR3 nucleotides are TGCAGCGTTGAAGATCGCAGGGAGCTTATCTATGGCTACACCTTC. Supplemented by reference TRBV29-1 and TRBJ1-2, the full variable domain reads SAVISQKPSRDICQRGTSLTIQCQVDSQVTMMFWYRQQPGQSLTLIATANQGSEATYESGFVIDKFPISRPNLTFSTLTVSNMSPEDSSIYLCSVEDRRELIYGYTFGSGTRLTVV.

The rearrangement links TRBV4-3 to TRBJ1-2; 8 bases align to TRBD1. There are 15 residues in the CDR3. Germline V CDR1 and CDR2: LGHNA, YSLEER. V lost 3 bases and J lost 6; bases outside the gene matches: 9. Here the CDR3 reads CASSQGTGTGNGYTF. CDR3 in DNA: TGCGCCAGCAGCCAGGGAACCGGGACAGGAAATGGCTACACCTTC.

V usage is TRBV2 and J usage is TRBJ2-5; D gene unclear. CDR3 length: 13 amino acids. Germline V gene sequence: CDR1 SNHLY, CDR2 FYNNEI. V was trimmed by 2 bases and J by 5 bases, leaving 9 bases between them. CDR3 DNA sequence: TGTGCCAGCAGTGAAATAGGTTGGGAGACCCAGTACTTC. It is translated as CASSEIGWETQYF.

This clone was seen more than once but under ten times. This chain links TRBV14 with TRBJ2-7; D uncertain. With 1 base removed from V and 3 bases from J, the gap between germline ends came to 13 bases. Per germline, CDR1 SGHDN and CDR2 FVKESK. The CDR3 has 15 residues. In DNA, the CDR3 is TGTGCCAGCAGCCAAGGACCGGGTGGACGCTACGAGCAGTACTTC. It codes for CASSQGPGGRYEQYF.

This clone was observed a few times. The chain uses TRBV19 and TRBJ1-5; 7 bases line up with TRBD1. J lost 2 bases, V lost 8 bases, and 0 bases had no gene match. Germline V gene data show CDR1 as LNHDA and CDR2 as SQIVND (reference sequence). This CDR3 contains 12 residues. The CDR3 DNA reads TGTGCCAGTCAGGGGGGCAATCAGCCCCAGCATTTT. Translation: CASQGGNQPQHF.

This sequence joins TRBV29-1 and TRBJ2-5, with 9 bases matching TRBD2. Trimming cost V 2 bases and J 7 bases; bases outside gene matches: 5. The CDR3 length is 13 residues. Germline V CDR1 and CDR2: SQVTM, ANQGSEA. The CDR3 here is CSVELREGPTQYF. In DNA form, the CDR3 reads TGCAGCGTTGAACTGCGGGAGGGCCCGACCCAGTACTTC.

The chain recombines TRBV13 with TRBJ2-7; D may be TRBD2 (6 bases). The length of the CDR3 is 12 residues. Germline CDR1 is PRHDT and CDR2 is FYEKMQ (reference sequence). Trimming took 8 bases from V and 3 from J, leaving 11 bases between them. In DNA, the CDR3 is TGTGCCAGCCGGTCGGAGGGCTACGAGCAGTACTTC. Translation: CASRSEGYEQYF.

This chain uses TRBV7-8 with TRBJ1-4, with D unresolved. Trimming took off 5 bases at V and 0 bases at J, with 16 bases between the two ends. This CDR3 contains 17 residues. Germline V lookup: CDR1 SGHVS, CDR2 FQNEAQ. CDR3 amino acids: CASSEYSAIPTNEKLFF. DNA for the CDR3: TGTGCCAGCAGCGAATACTCGGCGATTCCAACTAATGAAAAACTGTTTTTT.

The CDR3 coding sequence is TGTGCCAGCAGCCGGGGACTAGCGGGGGATGAGCAGTTCTTC. This gives the protein CASSRGLAGDEQFF. The chain carries TRBV6-5 and TRBJ2-1; 14 nucleotides agree with TRBD2. The CDR3 runs 14 residues. Germline loops: CDR1 MNHEY, CDR2 SVGAGI. After removal of 6 bases from V and 8 bases from J, the junction contained 3 bases not matched to a gene.

To note about this clone: Other DNA sequences of this sample code for an identical CDR3. V gene TRBV19 combines with J gene TRBJ1-1; the D is unclear. CDR3 length: 13 residues. Per the germline V gene, CDR1 is LNHDA and CDR2 is SQIVND (reference sequence). The V end lost 1 base, the J end lost 1 base, and 4 bases lay between the germline ends. CDR3 bases: TGTGCCAGTAGTATAGGAGAGAACACTGAAGCTTTCTTT. Translated, it gives CASSIGENTEAFF.